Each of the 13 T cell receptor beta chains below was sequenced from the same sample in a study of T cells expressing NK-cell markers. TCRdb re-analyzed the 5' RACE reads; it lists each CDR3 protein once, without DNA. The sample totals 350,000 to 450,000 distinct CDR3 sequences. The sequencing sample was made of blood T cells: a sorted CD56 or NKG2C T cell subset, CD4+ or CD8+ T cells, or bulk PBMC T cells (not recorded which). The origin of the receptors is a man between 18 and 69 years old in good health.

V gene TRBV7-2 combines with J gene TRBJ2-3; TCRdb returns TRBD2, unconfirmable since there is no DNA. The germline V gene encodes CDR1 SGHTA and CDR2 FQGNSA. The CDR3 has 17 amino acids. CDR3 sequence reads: CASSLVGTSGPKNTQYF.

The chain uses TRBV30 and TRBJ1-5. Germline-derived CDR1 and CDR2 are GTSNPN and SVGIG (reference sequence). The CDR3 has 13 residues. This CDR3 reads CAWSGDSNQPQHF.

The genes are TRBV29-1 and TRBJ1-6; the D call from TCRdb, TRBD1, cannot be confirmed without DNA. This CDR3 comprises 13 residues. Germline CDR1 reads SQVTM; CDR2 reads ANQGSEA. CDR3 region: CSAPRGCGSPLHF.

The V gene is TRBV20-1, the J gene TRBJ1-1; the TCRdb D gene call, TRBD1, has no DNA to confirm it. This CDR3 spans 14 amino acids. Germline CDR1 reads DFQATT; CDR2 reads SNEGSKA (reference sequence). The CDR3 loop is CSASPRGQNTEAFF.

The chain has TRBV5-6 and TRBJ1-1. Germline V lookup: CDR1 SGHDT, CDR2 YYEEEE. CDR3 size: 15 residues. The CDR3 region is CASSLVALTSVEAFF.

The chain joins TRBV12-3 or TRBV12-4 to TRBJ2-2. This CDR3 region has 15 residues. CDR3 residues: CASSFVSGNTGELFF.

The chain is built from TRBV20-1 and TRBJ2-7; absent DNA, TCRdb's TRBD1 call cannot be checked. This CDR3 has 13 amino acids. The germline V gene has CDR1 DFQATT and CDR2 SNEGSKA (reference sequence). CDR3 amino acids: CSARSGTGLEQYF.

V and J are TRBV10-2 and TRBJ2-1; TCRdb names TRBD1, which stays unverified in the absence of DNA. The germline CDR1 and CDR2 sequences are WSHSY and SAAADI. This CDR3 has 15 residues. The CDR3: CASNPGQGARNEQFF.

The CDR3 here is CASQPGQINEQFF. This chain uses TRBV5-1 with TRBJ2-1; TCRdb gives TRBD1 as the D gene, but with no DNA this cannot be confirmed. From germline, CDR1 is SGHRS and CDR2 YFSETQ. The CDR3 sequence is 13 residues long.

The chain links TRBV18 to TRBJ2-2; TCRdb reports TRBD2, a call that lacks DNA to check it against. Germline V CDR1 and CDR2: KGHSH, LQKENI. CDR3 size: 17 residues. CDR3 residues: CASSPPPGLPNTGELFF.

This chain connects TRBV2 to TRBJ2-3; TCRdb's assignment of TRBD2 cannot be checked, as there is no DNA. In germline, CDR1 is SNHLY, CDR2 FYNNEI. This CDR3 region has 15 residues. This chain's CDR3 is CASSERSGTTDTQYF.

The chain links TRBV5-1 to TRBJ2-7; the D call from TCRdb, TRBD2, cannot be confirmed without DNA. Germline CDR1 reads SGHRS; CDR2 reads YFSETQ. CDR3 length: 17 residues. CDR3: CASSAIRGLAGGYRQYF.

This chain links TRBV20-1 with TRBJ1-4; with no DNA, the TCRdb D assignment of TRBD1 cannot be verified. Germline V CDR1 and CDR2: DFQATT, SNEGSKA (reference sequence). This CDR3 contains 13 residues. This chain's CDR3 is CSAKQGFNEKLFF.